This TCR beta chain was identified in a study of blood T cells in healthy people across ages. Study findings and constraints: Donor CMV status, an unknown factor, possibly confounded changes in expanded clonotypes.

Remarks on this clonotype: Its antigen is unknown.

Through a sample-barcoded 5' primer and a J-beta primer mix, a second PCR was run for roughly 6 to 12 cycles. Each CDR3 protein is one row after TCRdb ran MiXCR on the 5' RACE reads. Of about 830,000 distinct CDR3 sequences listed, roughly 60% were seen once; the top ten hold around 20%. Germline V gives CDR1 MNHEY, CDR2 SVGAGI. This CDR3 comprises 22 residues. Trimming took off 2 bases at V and 2 bases at J, with 32 bases between the two ends. This clonotype was obtained from a man in his thirties or forties in good health. The sample taken for sequencing was blood. The rearrangement uses TRBV6-5 and TRBJ2-3, with D possibly matching TRBD2 (7 bases). CDR3: CASSYVTFRGRVLDSLTDTQYF. As DNA, the CDR3 is TGTGCCAGCAGTTACGTCACCTTTAGGGGGAGGGTCTTGGATTCCCTCACAGATACGCAGTATTTT.